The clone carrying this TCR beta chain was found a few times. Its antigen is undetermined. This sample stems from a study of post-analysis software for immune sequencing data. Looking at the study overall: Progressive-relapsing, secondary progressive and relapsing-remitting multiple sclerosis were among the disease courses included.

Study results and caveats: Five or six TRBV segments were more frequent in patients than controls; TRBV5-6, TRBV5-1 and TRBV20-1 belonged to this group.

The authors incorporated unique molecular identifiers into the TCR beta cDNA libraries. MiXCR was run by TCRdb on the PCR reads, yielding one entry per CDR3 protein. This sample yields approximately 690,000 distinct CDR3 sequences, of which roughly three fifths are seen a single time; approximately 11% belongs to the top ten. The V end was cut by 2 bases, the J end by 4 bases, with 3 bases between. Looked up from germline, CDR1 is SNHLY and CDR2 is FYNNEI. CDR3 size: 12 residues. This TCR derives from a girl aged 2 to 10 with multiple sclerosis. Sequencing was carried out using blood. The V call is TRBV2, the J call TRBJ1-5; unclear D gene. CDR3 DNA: TGTGCCAGCAGTGAAATTAATCAGCCCCAGCATTTT. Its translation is CASSEINQPQHF.